This record looks at one T cell receptor beta chain sequence and its context. Its specificity is unknown. The data were obtained in a study of PD-1 blockade in classical Hodgkin lymphoma. Notes on the study in general: Similar baseline diversity was found in complete responders and newly diagnosed patients. CD4+ TCR diversity climbed significantly by C4D1, unlike CD8+ TCR diversity. Baseline TCR diversity was reportedly lower in newly diagnosed patients than in healthy donors. It was reported as lower still in relapsed/refractory patients.

Libraries were prepared by immunoSEQ multiplex PCR; TCRdb keeps only in-frame clonotypes and omits some of them. The repertoire has more than 85,000 clones, approximately 89% of them found once; the top ten carry 15% to 20%. The sample's time point: cycle 4 day 1 (C4D1), after 6 weeks of nivolumab. Autologous stem cell transplantation was followed by relapse in every patient, and brentuximab vedotin exposure varied. The germline CDR1 and CDR2 sequences are SGHDT and YYEEEE. Deletions cut 1 base from V and 0 bases from J, with 11 bases between. The CDR3 extends over 16 amino acids. The sample here was peripheral blood mononuclear cells (PBMCs), taken before the fourth cycle of nivolumab. V is TRBV5-6 and J is TRBJ1-5, with D uncertain. The clonotype comes from a human donor with classical Hodgkin lymphoma. For the CDR3, the DNA is TGTGCCAGCAGCTTGTTTCCGGGTGATAGCAATCAGCCCCAGCATTTT. Translated, it gives CASSLFPGDSNQPQHF.